The clone carrying this TCR beta chain was detected ten times or more. Its antigen is unidentified. The sample is drawn from a study of CD8 T cells in ankylosing spondylitis. Overall study findings and caveats: Blood from ankylosing spondylitis patients appeared to carry a characteristic roughly eight-variant TCR beta motif.

TCRdb recomputed calls from the 5' RACE reads with MiXCR, one row per CDR3 protein. The table lists 700,000 to 1,000,000 distinct CDR3 sequences, around 11% of them singletons, with 0.51% in the top ten. Germline CDR1 is SQVTM and CDR2 is ANQGSEA. V gave up 8 bases and J gave up 8 bases, with 22 bases separating them. The length of the CDR3 is 14 residues. This TCR was recovered from a male donor with ankylosing spondylitis. Sequencing was performed on blood, either unsorted or a sorted T cell fraction (not recorded which). The chain employs TRBV29-1 and TRBJ2-1; tentatively, D is TRBD2 (6 bases). The CDR3: CSSSTRLTADEQFF. CDR3 in DNA: TGCAGCTCGTCGACTAGACTAACAGCCGATGAGCAGTTCTTC.